This record covers a single TCR beta chain. What it binds is unknown. This sample stems from a study of T cells in localized non-small cell lung cancer. The assay was immunoSEQ multiplex PCR, and TCRdb's table has in-frame clones only and misses some. The sample shows 20,000 to 25,000 clones, about 93% of them seen only once. Whole-study results and caveats: A median around 57 of the top 100 tumor clones appeared in adjacent lung. Heterogeneity remains possible because sequencing was limited to only one tumor region.

The germline CDR1 and CDR2 sequences are SQVTM and ANQGSEA. The CDR3 is made up of 11 amino acids. The V end was cut by 7 bases, the J end by 1 base, with 7 bases between. Sample: peripheral blood, taken before any cancer treatment. V and J are TRBV29-1 and TRBJ1-1; possible D gene TRBD1, 5 bases. This sequence originates from a woman between 40 and 69 years old with stage I lung adenocarcinoma. Here the CDR3 reads CSAGQNTEAFF. Here the CDR3 DNA reads TGCAGCGCCGGACAGAACACTGAAGCTTTCTTT.